This T cell receptor (beta chain) was captured in a study of regulatory T cells in long-lasting Graves disease. Overall study results and limits: Lower TCR diversity characterized persistent Graves' patients relative to newly diagnosed patients. Persistent disease samples used TRBV28, TRBJ1-2 and TRBJ2-5 preferentially.

Arm-PCR of CDR3 regions with iRepertoire HTBI primers generated TCR beta libraries. TCRdb reprocessed the multiplex PCR reads via MiXCR and lists one record per CDR3 protein. Here the sample spans fewer than 350,000 distinct CDR3 sequences, 18% being singletons. With respect to this clonotype: Its antigen is unknown.

Time point given: newly diagnosed GD, antithyroid drugs for less than 3 months. PBMCs provided the RNA from which the TCR library was made. This CDR3 has 18 residues. The germline gives CDR1 DFQATT, CDR2 SNEGSKA (reference sequence). Trimming cost V 2 bases and J 3 bases, with 26 bases left between them. The chain employs TRBV20-1 and TRBJ2-7; D may match TRBD1 or TRBD2 (6 bases each). The source was peripheral blood mononuclear cells (PBMCs), collected at new diagnosis, from a patient treated with antithyroid drugs. The sequence was collected from a female donor with Graves disease. This CDR3 is CSARQDRVAATGFYEQYF. CDR3 sequence (DNA): TGCAGTGCTAGACAAGACCGGGTAGCGGCCACAGGGTTCTACGAGCAGTACTTC.